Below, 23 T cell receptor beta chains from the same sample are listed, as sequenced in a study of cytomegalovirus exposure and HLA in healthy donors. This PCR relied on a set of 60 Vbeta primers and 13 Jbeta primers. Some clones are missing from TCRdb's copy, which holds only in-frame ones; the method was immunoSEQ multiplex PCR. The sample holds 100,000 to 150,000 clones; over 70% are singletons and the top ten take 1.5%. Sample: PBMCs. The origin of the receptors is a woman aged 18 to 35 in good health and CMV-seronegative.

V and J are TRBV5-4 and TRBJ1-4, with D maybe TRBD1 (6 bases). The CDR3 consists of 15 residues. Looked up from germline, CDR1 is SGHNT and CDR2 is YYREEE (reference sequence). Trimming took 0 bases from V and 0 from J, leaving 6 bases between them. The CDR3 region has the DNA TGTGCCAGCAGCTTGGGGACAGCAACTAATGAAAAACTGTTTTTT. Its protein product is CASSLGTATNEKLFF.

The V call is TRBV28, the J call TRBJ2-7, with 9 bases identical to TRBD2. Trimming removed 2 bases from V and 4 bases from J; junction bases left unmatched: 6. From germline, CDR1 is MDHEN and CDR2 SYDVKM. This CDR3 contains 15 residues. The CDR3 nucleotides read TGTGCCAGCAGTTTAGTTAGCGGGAGTACGTACGAGCAGTACTTC. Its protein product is CASSLVSGSTYEQYF.

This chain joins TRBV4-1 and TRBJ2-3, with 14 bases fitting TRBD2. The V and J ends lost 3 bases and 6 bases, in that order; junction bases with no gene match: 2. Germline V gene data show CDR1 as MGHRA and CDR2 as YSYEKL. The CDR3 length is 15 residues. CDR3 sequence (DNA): TGCGCCAGCAGCCAGGGACTAGCGGGAGCGGATACGCAGTATTTT. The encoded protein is CASSQGLAGADTQYF.

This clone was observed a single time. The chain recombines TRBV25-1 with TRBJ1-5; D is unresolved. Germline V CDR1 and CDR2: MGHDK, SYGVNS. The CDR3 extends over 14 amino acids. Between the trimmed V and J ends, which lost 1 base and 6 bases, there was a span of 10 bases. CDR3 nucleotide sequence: TGTGCCAGCAGTGAATTAGGTGAGGTTCAGCCCCAGCATTTT. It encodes CASSELGEVQPQHF.

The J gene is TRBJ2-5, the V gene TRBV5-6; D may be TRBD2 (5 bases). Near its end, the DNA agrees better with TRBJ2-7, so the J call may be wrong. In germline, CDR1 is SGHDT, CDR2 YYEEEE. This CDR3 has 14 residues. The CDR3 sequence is CASSKSGSSYEQYF. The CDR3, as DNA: TGTGCCAGCAGCAAGAGCGGAAGTTCCTACGAGCAGTACTTC.

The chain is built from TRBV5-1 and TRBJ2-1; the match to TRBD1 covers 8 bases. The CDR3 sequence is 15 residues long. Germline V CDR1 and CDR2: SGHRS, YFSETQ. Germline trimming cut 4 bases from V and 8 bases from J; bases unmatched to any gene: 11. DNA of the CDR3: TGCGCCAGCAGCACTTACGGGACAGGCGATTATGAGCAGTTCTTC. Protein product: CASSTYGTGDYEQFF. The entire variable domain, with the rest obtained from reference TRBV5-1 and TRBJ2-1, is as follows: KAGVTQTPRYLIKTRGQQVTLSCSPISGHRSVSWYQQTPGQGLQFLFEYFSETQRNKGNFPGRFSGRQFSNSRSEMNVSTLELGDSALYLCASSTYGTGDYEQFFGPGTRLTVL.

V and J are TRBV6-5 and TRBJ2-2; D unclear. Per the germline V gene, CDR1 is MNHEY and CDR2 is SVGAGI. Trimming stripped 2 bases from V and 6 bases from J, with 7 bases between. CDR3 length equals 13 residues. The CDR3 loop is CASSYISAGELFF. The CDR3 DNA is TGTGCCAGCAGTTACATCAGTGCCGGGGAGCTGTTTTTT.

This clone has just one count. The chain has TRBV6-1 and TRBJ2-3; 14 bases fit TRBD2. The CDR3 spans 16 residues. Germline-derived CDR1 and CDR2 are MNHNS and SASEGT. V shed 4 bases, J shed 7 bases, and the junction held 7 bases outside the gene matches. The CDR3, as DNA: TGTGCCAGCAGTGGAACCGGGACTAGCGGGAGTTATACGCAGTATTTT. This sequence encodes CASSGTGTSGSYTQYF.

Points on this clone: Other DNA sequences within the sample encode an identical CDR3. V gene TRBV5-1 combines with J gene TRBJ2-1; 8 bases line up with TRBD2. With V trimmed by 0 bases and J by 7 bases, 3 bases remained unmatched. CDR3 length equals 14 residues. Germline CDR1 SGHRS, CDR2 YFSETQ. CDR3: CASSLGTSLNEQFF. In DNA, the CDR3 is TGCGCCAGCAGCTTGGGGACTAGCTTAAATGAGCAGTTCTTC.

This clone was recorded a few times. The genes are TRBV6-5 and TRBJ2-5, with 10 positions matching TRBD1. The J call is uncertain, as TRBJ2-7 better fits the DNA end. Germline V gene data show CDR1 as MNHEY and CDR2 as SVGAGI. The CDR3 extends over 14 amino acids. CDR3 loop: CASSYRDRGYEQYF. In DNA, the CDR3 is TGTGCCAGCAGTTACCGGGACAGGGGATACGAGCAGTACTTC.

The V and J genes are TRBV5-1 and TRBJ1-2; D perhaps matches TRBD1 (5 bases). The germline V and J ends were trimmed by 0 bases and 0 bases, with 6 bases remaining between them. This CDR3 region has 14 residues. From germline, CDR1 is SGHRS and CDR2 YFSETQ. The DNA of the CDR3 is TGCGCCAGCAGCTTGGGACAGTCTAACTATGGCTACACCTTC. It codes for CASSLGQSNYGYTF. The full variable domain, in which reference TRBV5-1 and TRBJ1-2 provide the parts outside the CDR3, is KAGVTQTPRYLIKTRGQQVTLSCSPISGHRSVSWYQQTPGQGLQFLFEYFSETQRNKGNFPGRFSGRQFSNSRSEMNVSTLELGDSALYLCASSLGQSNYGYTFGSGTRLTVV.

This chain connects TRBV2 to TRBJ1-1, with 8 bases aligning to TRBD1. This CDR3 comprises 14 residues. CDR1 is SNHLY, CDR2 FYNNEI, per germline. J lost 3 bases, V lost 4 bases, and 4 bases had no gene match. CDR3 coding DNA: TGTGCCAGCAGTGCTAGGACAGGGCACACTGAAGCTTTCTTT. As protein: CASSARTGHTEAFF.

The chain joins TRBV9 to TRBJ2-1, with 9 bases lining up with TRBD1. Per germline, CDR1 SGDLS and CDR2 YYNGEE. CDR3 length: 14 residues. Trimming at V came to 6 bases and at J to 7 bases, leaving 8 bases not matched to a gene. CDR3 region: CASNRRQGGNEQFF. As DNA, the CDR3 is TGTGCCAGCAATAGAAGACAGGGGGGTAATGAGCAGTTCTTC. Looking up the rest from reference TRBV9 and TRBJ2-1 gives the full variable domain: DSGVTQTPKHLITATGQRVTLRCSPRSGDLSVYWYQQSLDQGLQFLIQYYNGEERAKGNILERFSAQQFPDLHSELNLSSLELGDSALYFCASNRRQGGNEQFFGPGTRLTVL.

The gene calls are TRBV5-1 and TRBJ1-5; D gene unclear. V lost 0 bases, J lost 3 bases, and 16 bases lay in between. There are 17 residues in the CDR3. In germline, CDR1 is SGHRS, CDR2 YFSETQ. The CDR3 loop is CASSLGALGEANQPQHF. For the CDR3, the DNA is TGCGCCAGCAGCTTGGGGGCCCTCGGGGAAGCCAATCAGCCCCAGCATTTT.

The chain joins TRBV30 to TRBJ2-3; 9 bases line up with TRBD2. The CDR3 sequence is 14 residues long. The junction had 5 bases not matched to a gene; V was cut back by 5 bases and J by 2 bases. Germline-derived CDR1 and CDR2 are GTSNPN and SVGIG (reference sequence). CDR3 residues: CAWSLAGHTDTQYF. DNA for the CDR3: TGTGCCTGGTCCCTAGCGGGGCACACAGATACGCAGTATTTT.

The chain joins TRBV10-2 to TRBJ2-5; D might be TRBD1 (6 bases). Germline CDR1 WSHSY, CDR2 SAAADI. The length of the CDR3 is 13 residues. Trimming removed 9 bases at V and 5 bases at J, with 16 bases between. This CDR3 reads CASCRGSSETQYF. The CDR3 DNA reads TGCGCCAGTTGCAGGGGTTCCTCGGAGACCCAGTACTTC.

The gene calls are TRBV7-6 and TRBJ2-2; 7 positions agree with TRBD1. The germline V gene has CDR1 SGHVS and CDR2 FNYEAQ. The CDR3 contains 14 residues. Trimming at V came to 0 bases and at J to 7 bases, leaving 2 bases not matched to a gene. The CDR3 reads CASSLARGHGELFF. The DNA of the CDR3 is TGTGCCAGCAGCTTAGCGAGGGGGCACGGGGAGCTGTTTTTT. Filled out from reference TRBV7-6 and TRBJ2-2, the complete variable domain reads GAGVSQSPRYKVTKRGQDVALRCDPISGHVSLYWYRQALGQGPEFLTYFNYEAQQDKSGLPNDRFSAERPEGSISTLTIQRTEQRDSAMYRCASSLARGHGELFFGEGSRLTVL.

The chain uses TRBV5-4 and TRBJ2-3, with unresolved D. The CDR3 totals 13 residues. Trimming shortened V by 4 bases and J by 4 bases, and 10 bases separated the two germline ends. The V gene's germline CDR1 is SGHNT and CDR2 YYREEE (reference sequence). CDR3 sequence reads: CASSGQAADTQYF. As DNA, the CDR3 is TGTGCCAGCAGCGGGCAAGCTGCAGATACGCAGTATTTT.

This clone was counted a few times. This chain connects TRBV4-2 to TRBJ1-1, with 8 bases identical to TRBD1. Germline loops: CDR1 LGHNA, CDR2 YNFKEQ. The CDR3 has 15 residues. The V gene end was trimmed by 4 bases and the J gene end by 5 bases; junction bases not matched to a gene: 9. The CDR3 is CASSPFGQGDTEAFF. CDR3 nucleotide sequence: TGTGCCAGCAGCCCCTTCGGACAGGGCGATACTGAAGCTTTCTTT.

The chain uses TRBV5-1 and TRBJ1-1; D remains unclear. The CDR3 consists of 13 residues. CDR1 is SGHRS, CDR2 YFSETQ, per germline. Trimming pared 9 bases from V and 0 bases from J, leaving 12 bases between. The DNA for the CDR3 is TGCGCCACCTCTGTAGGAGTGAACACTGAAGCTTTCTTT. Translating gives CATSVGVNTEAFF.

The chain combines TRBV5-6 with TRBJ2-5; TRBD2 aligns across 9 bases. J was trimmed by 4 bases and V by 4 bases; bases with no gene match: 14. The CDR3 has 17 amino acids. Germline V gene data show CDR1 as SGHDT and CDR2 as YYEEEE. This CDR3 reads CASSPGGGAGGGETQYF. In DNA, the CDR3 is TGTGCCAGCAGCCCCGGCGGGGGAGCGGGAGGAGGAGAGACCCAGTACTTC.

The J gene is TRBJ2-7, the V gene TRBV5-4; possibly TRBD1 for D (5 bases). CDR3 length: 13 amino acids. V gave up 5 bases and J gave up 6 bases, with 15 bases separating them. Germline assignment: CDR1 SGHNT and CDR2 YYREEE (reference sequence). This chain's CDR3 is CASSWGIGPEQYF. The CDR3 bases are TGTGCCAGCAGTTGGGGCATTGGGCCCGAGCAGTACTTC.

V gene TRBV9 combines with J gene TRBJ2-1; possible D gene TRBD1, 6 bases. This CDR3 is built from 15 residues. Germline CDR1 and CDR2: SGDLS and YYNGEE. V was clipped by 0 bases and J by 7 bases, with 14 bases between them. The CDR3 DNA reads TGTGCCAGCAGCGTAGAAAAGGGGGAAGGAAATGAGCAGTTCTTC. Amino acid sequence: CASSVEKGEGNEQFF. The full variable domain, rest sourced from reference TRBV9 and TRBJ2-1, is DSGVTQTPKHLITATGQRVTLRCSPRSGDLSVYWYQQSLDQGLQFLIQYYNGEERAKGNILERFSAQQFPDLHSELNLSSLELGDSALYFCASSVEKGEGNEQFFGPGTRLTVL.